A selection of T cell receptor beta chains follows, all from one sample in a study of Graves' ophthalmopathy and Graves' hyperthyroidism. TCRdb re-analysed the multiplex PCR reads in MiXCR, keeping a single row per CDR3 protein. The sample includes around 520,000 distinct CDR3 sequences, approximately 37% of them seen just once. The sequenced material came from peripheral blood or thyroid tissue (not recorded which). These receptors were collected from an adult man with Graves' hyperthyroidism. The CDR3 runs from the conserved cysteine through the conserved F or W. Fields, in order: J gene, D gene, clone size, V gene, CDR3 DNA, CDR3 protein. A D gene is named only where the DNA matches it firmly. Only part of the rows carry a size: once, few, many, or a class if the clone is expanded.

J: TRBJ2-2
D: -
size: many
V: TRBV29-1
DNA: TGCAGCGTTTCGAGCAGGGCAGCCACCGGGGAGCTGTTTTTT
CDR3: CSVSSRAATGELFF

J: TRBJ2-2
D: -
size: many
V: TRBV7-2
DNA: TGTGCCAGCAGCTTAGGGTCCGTCGCGGAGCTGTTTTTT
CDR3: CASSLGSVAELFF

J: TRBJ2-7
D: -
size: many
V: TRBV29-1
DNA: TGCAGCGTTTCTTCAGGGAACTACGAGCAGTACTTC
CDR3: CSVSSGNYEQYF

J: TRBJ2-2
D: -
size: many
V: TRBV7-8
DNA: TGTGCCAGCAGCTTAGAAGTGGTTACAGGGTACGGCGGGGAGCTGTTTTTT
CDR3: CASSLEVVTGYGGELFF

J: TRBJ2-6
D: -
size: many
V: TRBV5-1
DNA: TGCGCCAGCAGCCCCCCCAGCTCTGGGGCCAACGTCCTGACTTTC
CDR3: CASSPPSSGANVLTF

J: TRBJ2-3
D: -
size: -
V: TRBV29-1
DNA: TGCAGCGTAGGTTCAGATACGCAGTATTTT
CDR3: CSVGSDTQYF

J: TRBJ2-7
D: TRBD1
size: -
V: TRBV20-1
DNA: TGCAGTGCTTGTGGACCGGGACAGGGACACGAGCAGTACTTC
CDR3: CSACGPGQGHEQYF

J: TRBJ2-5
D: -
size: many
V: TRBV19
DNA: TGTGCCAGTAGTAAGGGAATCCAAGAGACCCAGTACTTC
CDR3: CASSKGIQETQYF

J: TRBJ2-7
D: -
size: many
V: TRBV7-8
DNA: TGTGCCAGCAGCTCTGAGACCTTCTCCTACGAGCAGTACTTC
CDR3: CASSSETFSYEQYF

J: TRBJ1-2
D: -
size: many
V: TRBV18
DNA: TGTGCCAGCTCACCACTTGAAGGGGATGGCTACACCTTC
CDR3: CASSPLEGDGYTF

J: TRBJ2-6
D: TRBD1
size: -
V: TRBV5-1
DNA: TGTGCCAGCCAACAAAAGGGACAGGGAACACTGACTTTC
CDR3: CASQQKGQGTLTF

J: TRBJ2-1
D: -
size: few
V: TRBV27
DNA: TGTGCCAGCAGTTTAGGACACTACAATGAGCAGTTCTTC
CDR3: CASSLGHYNEQFF

J: TRBJ2-6
D: -
size: -
V: TRBV4-2
DNA: TGTGCCAGCAGCCAAGATATTCAGGGCAGAGCGCTTCCTGGGGCCAACGTCCTGACTTTC
CDR3: CASSQDIQGRALPGANVLTF

J: TRBJ2-5
D: -
size: few
V: TRBV12-3/TRBV12-4
DNA: TGTACCAGCAGTTTGTGGGGGCCCGGGCAAGAGACCCAGTACTTC
CDR3: CTSSLWGPGQETQYF

J: TRBJ2-7
D: -
size: many
V: TRBV5-8
DNA: TGTGCCAGCAGCCCCAGTCCGGTCTACGAGCAGTACTTC
CDR3: CASSPSPVYEQYF

J: TRBJ1-2
D: -
size: few
V: TRBV27
DNA: TGTGCCAGCAGGGGGCTCGACTATGGCTACACCTTC
CDR3: CASRGLDYGYTF

J: TRBJ2-5
D: -
size: -
V: TRBV2
DNA: TGTGCCAGCAGTGAGGGGGGAGGCCAAGAGACCCAGTACTTC
CDR3: CASSEGGGQETQYF

J: TRBJ2-7
D: -
size: many
V: TRBV7-9
DNA: TGTGCCAGCAGCTTAGAACAGGTCGCCTACGAGCAGTACTTC
CDR3: CASSLEQVAYEQYF

J: TRBJ2-5
D: TRBD2
size: -
V: TRBV7-2
DNA: TGTGCCAGCAGGAAAGGGGGACTAGCGGGAGAGACCCAGTACTTC
CDR3: CASRKGGLAGETQYF

J: TRBJ2-5
D: TRBD1
size: once
V: TRBV7-9
DNA: TGTGCCAGCAGCGACACAGGGGGCGAGGAGACCCAGTACTTC
CDR3: CASSDTGGEETQYF

J: TRBJ1-2
D: -
size: many
V: TRBV29-1
DNA: TGCAGCGACAAGACAGCCGCAAGGGGCTACACCTTC
CDR3: CSDKTAARGYTF

J: TRBJ1-5
D: -
size: -
V: TRBV10-3
DNA: TGTGCCATCAGTGAGTCAGGCCTCCCGAATAGCAATCAGCCCCAGCATTTT
CDR3: CAISESGLPNSNQPQHF

J: TRBJ1-4
D: TRBD1
size: many
V: TRBV2
DNA: TGTGCCAGCAGTGTAGGACAGGGAAGACTGTTTTTT
CDR3: CASSVGQGRLFF

J: TRBJ1-2
D: -
size: many
V: TRBV4-1
DNA: TGCGCCAGCAGCCAAGATGTATCGGGGGCTAACTATGGCTACACCTTC
CDR3: CASSQDVSGANYGYTF

J: TRBJ2-3
D: TRBD1
size: many
V: TRBV19
DNA: TGTGCCAGTAGGATACAGGGGGTTAGCACAGATACGCAGTATTTT
CDR3: CASRIQGVSTDTQYF

J: TRBJ1-1
D: TRBD1
size: -
V: TRBV30
DNA: TGTGCCAGAGGGAAAAGGACAGGGGGCACTGAAGCTTTCTTT
CDR3: CARGKRTGGTEAFF

J: TRBJ2-7
D: TRBD2
size: -
V: TRBV11-2
DNA: TGTGCCAGCAGCTTGACTAGCGGTTGCTCCTACGAGCAGTACTTC
CDR3: CASSLTSGCSYEQYF

J: TRBJ2-5
D: -
size: few
V: TRBV7-9
DNA: TGTGCCAGCAGCGCGCCGGGGGGCCAGCGAGAGACCCAGTACTTC
CDR3: CASSAPGGQRETQYF

J: TRBJ1-5
D: -
size: many
V: TRBV19
DNA: TGTGCCAGTAGTATATCTGGGGGCGGTTATCAGCCCCAGCATTTT
CDR3: CASSISGGGYQPQHF

J: TRBJ1-2
D: TRBD1
size: -
V: TRBV5-1
DNA: TGCGCCAGCAGCTTGGAAGCCGGGACAGAGCTCTACACCTTC
CDR3: CASSLEAGTELYTF

J: TRBJ1-6
D: -
size: -
V: TRBV10-3
DNA: TGTGCCATCAGAGAAGTAACAGTATATTCACCCCTCCACTTT
CDR3: CAIREVTVYSPLHF

J: TRBJ1-1
D: -
size: many
V: TRBV29-1
DNA: TGCAGCGTTGTCAGGGGAACCACTGAAGCTTTCTTT
CDR3: CSVVRGTTEAFF

J: TRBJ1-2
D: TRBD1
size: -
V: TRBV12-3/TRBV12-4
DNA: TGTGCCAGCAGTGCAACAGGGGGGGGAGCTTTCAACTATGGCTACACCTTC
CDR3: CASSATGGGAFNYGYTF

J: TRBJ2-5
D: TRBD2
size: -
V: TRBV5-5
DNA: TGTGCCGGCAGCCGCCCCCTCGAGGCGGGGGGGCAAGAGACCCAGTACTTC
CDR3: CAGSRPLEAGGQETQYF

J: TRBJ1-4
D: TRBD1
size: -
V: TRBV19
DNA: TGTGCCAGCACCCAGGGGGTCGCTAATGAAAAACTGTCTTTT
CDR3: CASTQGVANEKLSF

J: TRBJ1-6
D: -
size: -
V: TRBV30
DNA: TGTGCCTGGAGTGTACGGGGCAATAATTCACCCCTCCACTTT
CDR3: CAWSVRGNNSPLHF

J: TRBJ1-1
D: TRBD1
size: -
V: TRBV7-2
DNA: TGTGCCAGCAGCTCCAGGGGGCGCGGGGCGAACACTGAAGCTTTCTTT
CDR3: CASSSRGRGANTEAFF

J: TRBJ1-4
D: -
size: -
V: TRBV5-1
DNA: TGCGCCAGCAGCTTGACCGGACAGATATCAACTAATGAAAAACTGTTTTTT
CDR3: CASSLTGQISTNEKLFF

J: TRBJ1-4
D: -
size: -
V: TRBV29-1
DNA: TGCAGCTTAGCAGGGCGTGCCTCTAATGAAAAACTGTTTTTT
CDR3: CSLAGRASNEKLFF

J: TRBJ2-7
D: -
size: many
V: TRBV5-1
DNA: TGCGCCAGCAGCTTTTTCCCGCCGGCCTACGAGCAGTACTTC
CDR3: CASSFFPPAYEQYF

J: TRBJ1-2
D: -
size: -
V: TRBV24-1
DNA: TGTGCCAGCAGCGACCCCAAACTGGACCTTAACTATGGCTACACCTTC
CDR3: CASSDPKLDLNYGYTF

J: TRBJ1-1
D: TRBD1
size: many
V: TRBV7-6
DNA: TGTGCCAGCAGCTTAGACAGGGGAAGCCCTGAAGCTTTCTTT
CDR3: CASSLDRGSPEAFF

J: TRBJ2-5
D: -
size: -
V: TRBV4-2
DNA: TGTGCCAGCAGCTTACGGTGGGGGCAAGAGACCCAGTACTTC
CDR3: CASSLRWGQETQYF

J: TRBJ2-2
D: -
size: many
V: TRBV9
DNA: TGTGCCAGCAGCGATAGCGGAGCGAACACCGGGGAGCTGTTTTTT
CDR3: CASSDSGANTGELFF

J: TRBJ1-3
D: TRBD1
size: many
V: TRBV10-3
DNA: TGTGCCATCAGCTTACAGGGGTCTGGAAACACCATATATTTT
CDR3: CAISLQGSGNTIYF

J: TRBJ2-7
D: -
size: -
V: TRBV19
DNA: TGTGCCAGTAGTATGTGGGGGGTCAACGAGCAGTACTTC
CDR3: CASSMWGVNEQYF

J: TRBJ1-5
D: -
size: many
V: TRBV19
DNA: TGTGCCAGTAGTATGGGGCGAGGAAATCAGCCCCAGCATTTT
CDR3: CASSMGRGNQPQHF

J: TRBJ2-1
D: -
size: -
V: TRBV9
DNA: TGTGCCAGCAGCGTAGAAGGGGGGACCTACAATGAGCAGTTCTTC
CDR3: CASSVEGGTYNEQFF

J: TRBJ2-7
D: TRBD1
size: few
V: TRBV27
DNA: TGTGCCAGCAGTTTCACGGGACAGGGGTCCTACGAGCAGTACTTC
CDR3: CASSFTGQGSYEQYF

J: TRBJ1-4
D: -
size: -
V: TRBV10-3
DNA: TGTGCCATCAGTGCGTCGACAGAGAATGAAAAACTGTTTTTT
CDR3: CAISASTENEKLFF

J: TRBJ1-3
D: TRBD1
size: many
V: TRBV9
DNA: TGTGCCAGCAGCATAGGGACAGTAGGAAACACCATATATTTT
CDR3: CASSIGTVGNTIYF